This T cell receptor (beta chain) was sequenced during a study of cytotoxic CD8 clonotypes in ibrutinib-treated CLL. Whole-study context: Response samples were obtained once patients had received a median 12 months of treatment, range 6 to 36. Study conclusions and caveats: Clonality increased at ibrutinib response and stayed stable in sustained remission. At progression, however, it fell back toward baseline. Sustained-remission and progressing patients had different sampling times.

Investigators sought sequencing depths of between 1 in 200,000 and 1 in 1 million T cells. Measured with immunoSEQ multiplex PCR; TCRdb has only the in-frame clones, and not every one. The sample records some 200,000 clones, 75% to 85% being singletons. From germline, CDR1 is SGHAT and CDR2 FQNNGV. CDR3 length: 13 residues. Deletions cut 4 bases from V and 1 base from J, with 7 bases between. With respect to this clone: Its antigen is unknown.

The receptor comes from a human donor with chronic lymphocytic leukemia. The genes are TRBV11-2 and TRBJ1-1; D unclear. This material consisted of PBMCs, taken after 12 months of ibrutinib treatment. The CDR3 is CASSSNTNTEAFF. Here the CDR3 DNA reads TGTGCCAGCAGCTCGAACACGAACACTGAAGCTTTCTTT.